These 12 T cell receptor beta chains came from one sample sequenced in a study of shared clonotypes between healthy human individuals. Profiling relied on immunoSEQ multiplex PCR, and the TCRdb table lists in-frame clones only, not all of them. The data hold just over 2,000,000 clones, with about 95% observed a single time. Terminally differentiated effector memory CD45RA+ cells were excluded by CCR7 positive selection of CD45RO-negative cells. Sequencing was carried out using naive CD8+ T cells sorted from blood. The receptor set was obtained from a man aged 18 to 29 in good health.

The chain combines TRBV4-1 with TRBJ1-1; 7 bases map to TRBD1. Unmatched junction bases numbered 5, after V lost 3 bases and J lost 10 bases. The CDR3 extends over 12 amino acids. CDR1 MGHRA and CDR2 YSYEKL come from the germline V gene. Here the CDR3 DNA reads TGCGCCAGCAGCCACGAAACAGGGGTAGCTTTCTTT. It specifies CASSHETGVAFF.

The V and J genes are TRBV28 and TRBJ1-5; TRBD1 aligns across 8 bases. CDR1 MDHEN and CDR2 SYDVKM come from the germline V gene. The CDR3 runs 19 residues. Trimming cost V 3 bases and J 0 bases; bases outside gene matches: 13. The CDR3 DNA reads as TGTGCCAGCAGTTTGGATTCTCCATCTGACAGGGGTAGCAATCAGCCCCAGCATTTT. Translation: CASSLDSPSDRGSNQPQHF.

The V gene is TRBV5-1, the J gene TRBJ1-1; TRBD1 is a possible D gene (6 bases). Trimming pared 4 bases from V and 5 bases from J, leaving 12 bases between. From germline, CDR1 is SGHRS and CDR2 YFSETQ. There are 13 residues in the CDR3. CDR3 amino acids: CASSAEGGTEAFF. CDR3 nucleotides: TGCGCCAGCAGCGCTGAGGGGGGAACTGAAGCTTTCTTT. The full variable domain, completed using reference TRBV5-1 and TRBJ1-1, is KAGVTQTPRYLIKTRGQQVTLSCSPISGHRSVSWYQQTPGQGLQFLFEYFSETQRNKGNFPGRFSGRQFSNSRSEMNVSTLELGDSALYLCASSAEGGTEAFFGQGTRLTVV.

V and J are TRBV27 and TRBJ2-1, with 7 bases that match TRBD2. The CDR3 has 16 amino acids. The V and J ends lost 2 bases and 8 bases, in that order; junction bases with no gene match: 12. Germline values: CDR1 MNHEY, CDR2 SMNVEV (reference sequence). The CDR3 protein is CASSLLGVAGLHEQFF. The CDR3 coding sequence is TGTGCCAGCAGTTTACTCGGAGTAGCGGGTTTACATGAGCAGTTCTTC.

V is TRBV27 and J is TRBJ2-5, with D hard to call. Trimming pared 6 bases from V and 2 bases from J, leaving 13 bases between. This CDR3 comprises 14 residues. Germline CDR1 MNHEY, CDR2 SMNVEV (reference sequence). The CDR3 DNA sequence: TGTGCCAGCAGCCCATTCCCCAATCAAGAGACCCAGTACTTC. Protein: CASSPFPNQETQYF.

The chain joins TRBV7-9 to TRBJ1-4; D is perhaps TRBD1 (6 bases). The CDR3 is 15 residues long. Trimming removed 5 bases from V and 10 bases from J, with 20 bases in between. Germline loops: CDR1 SEHNR, CDR2 FQNEAQ (reference sequence). The CDR3 bases are TGTGCCAGCAGCCCTTCGGAGGGGGTTATAGGAAAACTGTTTTTT. Its translation: CASSPSEGVIGKLFF.

This chain connects TRBV5-1 to TRBJ1-4; TRBD1 agrees at 8 bases. The CDR3 consists of 14 residues. Trimming removed 3 bases from V and 5 bases from J; junction bases left unmatched: 3. Germline values: CDR1 SGHRS, CDR2 YFSETQ. For the CDR3, the DNA is TGCGCCAGCAGCTACAGGGGGGGAAATGAAAAACTGTTTTTT. Translating gives CASSYRGGNEKLFF.

This clone appeared a few times. This CDR3 is also generated by other DNA sequences in the sample. The chain combines TRBV5-4 with TRBJ2-3, with D unclear. This CDR3 is 12 amino acids long. Per germline, CDR1 SGHNT and CDR2 YYREEE (reference sequence). Trimming took 0 bases from V and 2 from J, leaving 1 base between them. DNA of the CDR3: TGTGCCAGCAGCTTGGCCACAGATACGCAGTATTTT. This translates into CASSLATDTQYF.

Remarks on this clone: At one end, the junction sequence differs from germline, possibly due to a read error. The CDR3 nucleotides read TGCAGCGTGGAAGGGACTAGCTGGGGCAATGAGCAGTTCTTC. It is translated as CSVEGTSWGNEQFF. The chain uses TRBV29-1 and TRBJ2-1, with 9 bases fitting TRBD2. The CDR3 covers 14 residues. The V gene's germline CDR1 is SQVTM and CDR2 ANQGSEA.

In the case of this clone: Other DNA sequences in the sample encode the same CDR3. This rearrangement joins TRBV19 to TRBJ2-2, with D hard to call. Trimming took 0 bases from V and 6 from J, leaving 8 bases between them. The length of the CDR3 is 14 residues. CDR1 and CDR2 from the germline V gene are LNHDA and SQIVND (reference sequence). The CDR3 sequence is CASSIDLESGELFF. In nucleotides, the CDR3 is TGTGCCAGTAGTATAGATTTGGAGTCCGGGGAGCTGTTTTTT.

The chain's CDR3 is CASTEGELRELDRGYTF. In DNA form, the CDR3 reads TGTGCCAGCACCGAAGGAGAGTTGAGAGAGTTGGATAGGGGCTACACCTTC. V and J are TRBV2 and TRBJ1-2; D remains ambiguous. The V gene lost 7 bases and the J gene lost 8 bases, with 29 bases spanning the gap. The CDR3 has 17 amino acids. The germline CDR1 and CDR2 sequences are SNHLY and FYNNEI. The full variable domain, rest sourced from reference TRBV2 and TRBJ1-2, is EPEVTQTPSHQVTQMGQEVILRCVPISNHLYFYWYRQILGQKVEFLVSFYNNEISEKSEIFDDQFSVERPDGSNFTLKIRSTKLEDSAMYFCASTEGELRELDRGYTFGSGTRLTVV.

In this sample, this clone turned up a few times. CDR3 nucleotides: TGTGCCATTGGTGGAAACACCATATATTTT. It translates to CAIGGNTIYF. V gene TRBV27 combines with J gene TRBJ1-3; D gene ambiguous. CDR1 and CDR2 (germline): MNHEY, SMNVEV (reference sequence). This CDR3 has 10 residues. Trimming took 10 bases from V and 3 from J, leaving 4 bases between them.